This T cell receptor beta chain comes out of a study of vaccination effects on CD4 cells after COVID-19. Turning to the study itself: Post-vaccine draws lagged the second dose by a median of 72 days.

The V end lost 0 bases, the J end lost 4 bases, and 3 bases lay between the germline ends. The CDR3 spans 12 residues. The germline CDR1 and CDR2 sequences are SGHTA and FQGNSA. With regard to this clone: As yet, its antigen is unknown.

This table comes from immunoSEQ multiplex PCR, and its TCRdb copy is limited to in-frame clones, with some not included. This table holds tens of thousands of clones, nearly 75% found once. An approximately 10-day culture period preceded the isolation of CD4+ T cells. The person acquired a PCR-confirmed SARS-CoV-2 infection between March and December 2020. It was two doses of either the BNT162b2 or mRNA-1273 vaccine that participants received. Half-medium exchanges with IL-2 medium took place on days 3 and 7. This sequence joins TRBV7-2 and TRBJ1-2, with no clear D. The sequencing here drew on CD4+ T cells from PBMCs cultured without peptide, taken after COVID-19 vaccination. This receptor was taken from a human donor who had a prior SARS-CoV-2 infection. The CDR3 loop reads CASSLASYGYTF. DNA for the CDR3: TGTGCCAGCAGCTTAGCTAGCTATGGCTACACCTTC. Looking up the rest from reference TRBV7-2 and TRBJ1-2 gives the full variable domain: GAGVSQSPSNKVTEKGKDVELRCDPISGHTALYWYRQSLGQGLEFLIYFQGNSAPDKSGLPSDRFSAERTGGSVSTLTIQRTQQEDSAVYLCASSLASYGYTFGSGTRLTVV.